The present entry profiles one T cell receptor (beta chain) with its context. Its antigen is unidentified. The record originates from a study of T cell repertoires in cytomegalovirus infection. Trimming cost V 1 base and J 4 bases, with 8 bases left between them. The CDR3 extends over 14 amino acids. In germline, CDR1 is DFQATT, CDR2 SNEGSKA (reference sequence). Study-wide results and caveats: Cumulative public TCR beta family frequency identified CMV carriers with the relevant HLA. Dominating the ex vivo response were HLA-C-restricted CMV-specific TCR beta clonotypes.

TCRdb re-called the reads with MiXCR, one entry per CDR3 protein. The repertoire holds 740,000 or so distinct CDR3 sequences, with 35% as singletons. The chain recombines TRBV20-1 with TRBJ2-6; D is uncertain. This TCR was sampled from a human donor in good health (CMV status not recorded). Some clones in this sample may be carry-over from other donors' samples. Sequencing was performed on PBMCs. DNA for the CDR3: TGCAGTGCTAGAGCCATTGACGGGGCCAACGTCCTGACTTTC. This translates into CSARAIDGANVLTF.